The 27 T cell receptor beta chains presented below share a single source sample, sequenced in a study of cytomegalovirus exposure and HLA in healthy donors. The PCR was carried out with 60 Vbeta primers and 13 Jbeta primers. The table came from immunoSEQ multiplex PCR; TCRdb's copy has only in-frame clones and leaves some out. The sample lists around 280,000 clones; about 90% were seen once. Sequenced material: PBMCs. The receptor source for this set is a woman in her late teens or twenties in good health and CMV-seronegative.

The J gene is TRBJ2-7, the V gene TRBV2, with D perhaps matching TRBD2 (5 bases). Germline CDR1 is SNHLY and CDR2 is FYNNEI. CDR3 size: 12 residues. V was clipped by 6 bases and J by 3 bases, with 9 bases between them. The CDR3 here is CASRGEGYEQYF. In DNA form, the CDR3 reads TGTGCCAGCAGGGGTGAGGGCTACGAGCAGTACTTC.

As to this clone: A read error may account for a junction end that differs from germline. The chain has TRBV2 and TRBJ1-1; D possibly corresponds to TRBD1 (5 bases). The CDR3 is made up of 11 amino acids. Germline CDR1 is SNHLY and CDR2 is FYNNEI. The CDR3 nucleotides are TGTGCCAGCAGTGAAGACGGGGGGTGTGCCTTT. This codes for CASSEDGGCAF.

The rearrangement links TRBV19 to TRBJ2-1, with 11 nucleotides matching TRBD2. The germline V gene has CDR1 LNHDA and CDR2 SQIVND (reference sequence). There are 15 residues in the CDR3. V shed 5 bases and J 4 bases; nucleotides not matched to a gene: 4. The CDR3 loop is CASSVAGGLYNEQFF. The CDR3 region has the DNA TGTGCCAGTAGTGTAGCGGGGGGGCTTTACAATGAGCAGTTCTTC.

The chain uses TRBV27 and TRBJ1-1; TRBD1 matches 8 bases. CDR3 length: 14 residues. The V gene's germline CDR1 is MNHEY and CDR2 SMNVEV (reference sequence). V was pared by 4 bases and J by 0 bases, with 1 base of the junction left unmatched. The CDR3 bases are TGTGCCAGCAGTTCGGACAGGGTGAACACTGAAGCTTTCTTT. This codes for CASSSDRVNTEAFF.

The V gene is TRBV2, the J gene TRBJ2-1, with TRBD2 matching over 9 bases. Germline-derived CDR1 and CDR2 are SNHLY and FYNNEI. This CDR3 contains 18 residues. Trimming at V came to 8 bases and at J to 4 bases, leaving 18 bases not matched to a gene. CDR3 nucleotides: TGTGCCAGCCGTAGTTCTAGCGGGGTCCCGCACCAATACAATGAGCAGTTCTTC. As protein: CASRSSSGVPHQYNEQFF.

The rearrangement uses TRBV29-1 and TRBJ1-4; D is uncertain. The CDR3 contains 12 residues. V lost 3 bases and J 6 bases, leaving 8 bases between the germline ends. Germline-derived CDR1 and CDR2 are SQVTM and ANQGSEA. The CDR3 DNA is TGCAGCGTTGACGGGGAGGATGAAAAACTGTTTTTT. This codes for CSVDGEDEKLFF.

This clone was recorded a few times. V and J are TRBV18 and TRBJ2-7, with 8 bases fitting TRBD2. Germline CDR1 and CDR2: KGHSH and LQKENI. The CDR3 covers 17 residues. V dropped 3 bases and J dropped 4; count of bases not matched to a gene: 14. The CDR3 sequence: CASSPGQAGGQGYEQYF. The CDR3 nucleotides read TGTGCCAGCTCACCCGGTCAGGCGGGGGGCCAAGGATACGAGCAGTACTTC.

The chain combines TRBV25-1 with TRBJ2-1; tentatively, D is TRBD2 (7 bases). Germline V CDR1 and CDR2: MGHDK, SYGVNS. The CDR3 is 12 amino acids. V was clipped by 8 bases and J by 8 bases, with 13 bases between them. CDR3 protein: CASSTGGYEQFF. The CDR3 region has the DNA TGTGCCAGCTCCACGGGGGGCTATGAGCAGTTCTTC.

The chain combines TRBV9 with TRBJ2-1, with TRBD2 identical over 10 bases. V was clipped by 3 bases and J by 5 bases; unmatched bases: 14. The CDR3 has 18 residues. Germline assignment: CDR1 SGDLS and CDR2 YYNGEE. The CDR3 loop reads CASSANPSQAGGDNEQFF. The CDR3 coding sequence is TGTGCCAGCAGCGCCAATCCTTCTCAAGCGGGGGGGGACAATGAGCAGTTCTTC. Drawing the rest from reference TRBV9 and TRBJ2-1, the complete variable domain is DSGVTQTPKHLITATGQRVTLRCSPRSGDLSVYWYQQSLDQGLQFLIQYYNGEERAKGNILERFSAQQFPDLHSELNLSSLELGDSALYFCASSANPSQAGGDNEQFFGPGTRLTVL.

This clone was seen more than once but under ten times. The rearrangement joins TRBV2 to TRBJ2-1; possible D gene TRBD2, 6 bases. CDR3 length: 17 residues. The V end lost 9 bases, the J end lost 0 bases, and 21 bases lay between the germline ends. Germline-derived CDR1 and CDR2 are SNHLY and FYNNEI. The CDR3 region has the DNA TGTGCCAGGAGAGCGGGCCTCCAGCCCGGCTCCTACAATGAGCAGTTCTTC. Translated, it gives CARRAGLQPGSYNEQFF.

A remark on this clone: The same CDR3 also results from other DNA sequences found in this sample. The chain joins TRBV6-5 to TRBJ2-3; D may be TRBD2 (5 bases). The CDR3 loop spans 14 amino acids. The V end was cut by 0 bases, the J end by 2 bases, with 6 bases between. Per the germline V gene, CDR1 is MNHEY and CDR2 is SVGAGI. In nucleotides, the CDR3 is TGTGCCAGCAGTTACTCTCGGGACACAGATACGCAGTATTTT. Its translation: CASSYSRDTDTQYF.

The J gene is TRBJ2-2, the V gene TRBV5-4; 16 positions agree with TRBD2. Trimming removed 4 bases from V and 5 bases from J; junction bases left unmatched: 2. The CDR3 is 16 amino acids. Germline V gives CDR1 SGHNT, CDR2 YYREEE (reference sequence). The CDR3, as DNA: TGTGCCAGCAGCGGGGGACTAGCGGGGGGGACCGGGGAGCTGTTTTTT. Translating it yields CASSGGLAGGTGELFF.

J is TRBJ1-1 and V is TRBV7-8, with D unclear. Trimming removed 6 bases at V and 0 bases at J, with 14 bases between. The V gene's germline CDR1 is SGHVS and CDR2 FQNEAQ. The CDR3 consists of 15 residues. CDR3 DNA sequence: TGTGCCAGCAGGCGTACCGGGAGGGTGAACACTGAAGCTTTCTTT. This gives the protein CASRRTGRVNTEAFF.

V and J are TRBV6-5 and TRBJ1-2; D unclear. The CDR3 is made up of 14 amino acids. Germline assignment: CDR1 MNHEY and CDR2 SVGAGI. Trimming stripped 6 bases from V and 4 bases from J, with 15 bases between. The chain's CDR3 is CASRIHREAYGYTF. DNA of the CDR3: TGTGCCAGCAGGATACATAGGGAGGCCTATGGCTACACCTTC.

With regard to this clone: Other DNA sequences within the sample encode an identical CDR3. The chain combines TRBV2 with TRBJ1-6; 11 bases line up with TRBD1. Germline V gene sequence: CDR1 SNHLY, CDR2 FYNNEI. The CDR3 loop spans 16 amino acids. After removal of 7 bases from V and 6 bases from J, the junction contained 8 bases not matched to a gene. CDR3: CASNTGQGARNSPLHF. The CDR3, as DNA: TGTGCCAGCAACACCGGACAGGGGGCGCGTAATTCACCCCTCCACTTT.

This chain joins TRBV2 and TRBJ2-1, with 9 bases aligning to TRBD2. The CDR3 contains 15 residues. After removal of 7 bases from V and 8 bases from J, the junction contained 12 bases not matched to a gene. Looked up from germline, CDR1 is SNHLY and CDR2 is FYNNEI. DNA of the CDR3: TGTGCCAGCACCCTCGAGCGGGGGGCCCCCCATGAGCAGTTCTTC. This sequence encodes CASTLERGAPHEQFF.

This clone was recorded only once. The gene calls are TRBV9 and TRBJ1-2, with a weak D call TRBD1 (6 bases). The CDR3 covers 13 residues. V lost 0 bases to trimming and J lost 4 bases, with 7 bases between them. CDR1 and CDR2 (germline): SGDLS, YYNGEE. CDR3 protein: CASSVGGPYGYTF. CDR3 DNA sequence: TGTGCCAGCAGCGTAGGGGGGCCCTATGGCTACACCTTC. The whole variable domain, filled in from reference TRBV9 and TRBJ1-2, reads DSGVTQTPKHLITATGQRVTLRCSPRSGDLSVYWYQQSLDQGLQFLIQYYNGEERAKGNILERFSAQQFPDLHSELNLSSLELGDSALYFCASSVGGPYGYTFGSGTRLTVV.

This clone was seen once. Germline and junction disagree at one end, which may indicate a read error. This rearrangement joins TRBV7-7 to TRBJ2-7; TRBD1 aligns across 8 bases. Looked up from germline, CDR1 is SSHAT and CDR2 is FNYEAQ (reference sequence). The CDR3 loop spans 15 amino acids. CDR3 in DNA: TGTGCTAGCAGCTTAGGGGAGACAGGGGCCTACGAGCAGTACTTC. Amino acids: CASSLGETGAYEQYF.

The chain carries TRBV6-6 and TRBJ2-7; D is unclear. The CDR3 is 11 residues long. Germline V gene lookup returns CDR1 MNHNY and CDR2 SVGAGI (reference sequence). Between the trimmed V and J ends, which lost 5 bases and 4 bases, there was a span of 6 bases. DNA of the CDR3: TGTGCCAGCAGTACGGTGTACGAGCAGTACTTC. Translated, it gives CASSTVYEQYF.

This chain uses TRBV9 with TRBJ2-1; no definite D call. CDR1 and CDR2 (germline): SGDLS, YYNGEE. CDR3 length: 16 amino acids. The ends were cut back, 0 bases at V and 4 bases at J, with 14 bases in the middle. The CDR3: CASSVGSLALYNEQFF. In nucleotides, the CDR3 is TGTGCCAGCAGCGTAGGATCATTAGCCCTTTACAATGAGCAGTTCTTC.

J is TRBJ2-3 and V is TRBV7-9; D unclear. V dropped 2 bases and J dropped 5 bases, with 2 bases sitting between them. Germline assignment: CDR1 SEHNR and CDR2 FQNEAQ (reference sequence). The CDR3 runs 11 residues. CDR3 in amino acids: CASSLRDTQYF. The CDR3 DNA reads as TGTGCCAGCAGCTTACGAGATACGCAGTATTTT.

V is TRBV5-1 and J is TRBJ1-4; 10 nucleotides align to TRBD1. The CDR3 covers 15 residues. Germline CDR1 is SGHRS and CDR2 is YFSETQ. Trimming took 4 bases from V and 8 from J; bases not matched to a gene: 8. The CDR3 spells CASSDRGTGEEKLFF. DNA of the CDR3: TGCGCCAGCAGCGACCGCGGGACAGGGGAGGAAAAACTGTTTTTT.

V is TRBV9 and J is TRBJ2-7, with TRBD2 matching over 7 bases. Germline V gene lookup returns CDR1 SGDLS and CDR2 YYNGEE. Unmatched junction bases numbered 14, after V lost 3 bases and J lost 2 bases. This CDR3 has 17 amino acids. Here the CDR3 DNA reads TGTGCCAGCAGCGGGTTTGGAGGCGGGGGTGATGCCTACGAGCAGTACTTC. Protein product: CASSGFGGGGDAYEQYF.

The chain recombines TRBV7-2 with TRBJ1-4; 9 bases match TRBD1. There are 14 residues in the CDR3. V dropped 4 bases and J dropped 7; count of bases not matched to a gene: 4. From germline, CDR1 is SGHTA and CDR2 FQGNSA. CDR3 DNA sequence: TGTGCCAGCAGCTATACAGGGGGCGGTGAAAAACTGTTTTTT. Translation gives CASSYTGGGEKLFF.

The V call is TRBV6-7, the J call TRBJ1-1; maybe TRBD1 (5 bases). TRBV6-7 is identified as an open reading frame with a role that is uncertain. This CDR3 region has 16 residues. Between the trimmed V and J ends, which lost 5 bases and 6 bases, there was a span of 22 bases. The CDR3 is CASSPTKGLLGAEAFF. The CDR3 bases are TGTGCCAGCAGTCCCACCAAAGGCCTTCTAGGGGCTGAAGCTTTCTTT.

The chain recombines TRBV9 with TRBJ2-3, with D possibly matching TRBD2 (7 bases). V was trimmed by 3 bases and J by 1 base, leaving 15 bases between them. Germline V gene sequence: CDR1 SGDLS, CDR2 YYNGEE. The CDR3 spans 16 residues. The CDR3 protein is CASSDAGALGTDTQYF. CDR3 coding DNA: TGTGCCAGCAGCGACGCGGGGGCCTTGGGCACAGATACGCAGTATTTT.

In the case of this clone: Germline and junction disagree at one end, which may indicate a read error. This chain links TRBV7-9 with TRBJ2-1; TRBD2 aligns across 12 bases. The CDR3 extends over 17 amino acids. The germline gives CDR1 SEHNR, CDR2 FQNEAQ (reference sequence). CDR3 residues: CSSSWLAGGSSYNEQFF. In nucleotides, the CDR3 is TGTTCCAGCAGCTGGCTAGCGGGGGGGAGCTCCTACAATGAGCAGTTCTTC.